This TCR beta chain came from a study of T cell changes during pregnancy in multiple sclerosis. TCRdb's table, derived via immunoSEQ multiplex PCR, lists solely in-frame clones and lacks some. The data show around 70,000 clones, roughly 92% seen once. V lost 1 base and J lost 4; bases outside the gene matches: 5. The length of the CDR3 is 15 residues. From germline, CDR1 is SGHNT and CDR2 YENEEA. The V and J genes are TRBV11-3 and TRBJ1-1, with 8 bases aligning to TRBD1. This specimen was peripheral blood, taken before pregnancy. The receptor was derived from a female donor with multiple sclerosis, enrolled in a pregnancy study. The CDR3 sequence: CASSLVGQGTTEAFF. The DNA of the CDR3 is TGTGCCAGCAGCTTAGTTGGACAGGGTACCACTGAAGCTTTCTTT.